Listed below are T cell receptor beta chains from one sample, sequenced in a study of T cells after yellow fever vaccination. Each CDR3 protein is one row after TCRdb ran MiXCR on the 5' RACE reads. Among 610,000 or so distinct CDR3 sequences, 9% to 15% were seen once, and the ten largest hold 15%. Sequenced material: PBMCs, taken on the day of the yellow fever booster vaccination. The receptors here all came from a young man who received the YFV17D yellow fever vaccine. CDR3s include the opening cysteine and the closing phenylalanine or tryptophan. Fields, in order: D gene, J gene, CDR3 length, V gene, clone size, CDR3 DNA, CDR3 protein. The D gene is left open where the match is weak. Size is stated for part of the rows, as once, few or many counts, or as a class when the clone is expanded.

>NA|TRBJ1-1|13|TRBV7-9|NA
TGTGCCAGCAGCTTAGTAGACCGGGCTGAAGCTTTCTTT
CASSLVDRAEAFF
>TRBD2|TRBJ2-3|16|TRBV28|NA
TGTGCCAGCAGTTTACCGGGAGGGGCCTCTGGGAATACGCAGTATTTT
CASSLPGGASGNTQYF
>NA|TRBJ2-3|12|TRBV3-1|few
TGTGCCAGCGGAGGGCAATCAGATACGCAGTATTTT
CASGGQSDTQYF
>TRBD2|TRBJ2-7|14|TRBV29-1|few
TGCAGCGTCAAAACTAGCGGGAGGGCCCACGAGCAGTACTTC
CSVKTSGRAHEQYF
>NA|TRBJ2-2|12|TRBV6-2/TRBV6-3|once
TGTGCCAGCAGTTACGGCGGAGGGGAGCTGTTTTTT
CASSYGGGELFF
>NA|TRBJ1-5|15|TRBV9|few
TGTGCCAGCAGCGTTTCAGGGGCAAACAATCAGCCCCAGCATTTT
CASSVSGANNQPQHF
>NA|TRBJ2-3|13|TRBV20-1|NA
TGCAGTGCTAGCGGCCCCGAACCAGATACGCAGTATTTT
CSASGPEPDTQYF
>TRBD1|TRBJ2-1|13|TRBV6-8|few
TGTGCCAGGCCACAGGGGAATAGGAATGAGCAGTTCTTC
CARPQGNRNEQFF
>NA|TRBJ2-7|17|TRBV12-3/TRBV12-4|NA
TGTGCCAGCACCTTGTCCCTCCAGGGGGGGACCTCCTACGAGCAGTACTTC
CASTLSLQGGTSYEQYF
>NA|TRBJ2-2|14|TRBV7-9|NA
TGTGCCAGCACCGCCGGGACGGAGACCGGGGAGCTGTTTTTT
CASTAGTETGELFF
>NA|TRBJ2-1|14|TRBV9|NA
TGTGCCAGCAGCGCTGGGACGGCATTGAATGAGCAGTTCTTC
CASSAGTALNEQFF
>TRBD1|TRBJ2-5|14|TRBV29-1|few
TGCAGCGCCGAAAGTTCAGACAGGGCAGAGACCCAGTACTTC
CSAESSDRAETQYF
>NA|TRBJ2-4|15|TRBV18|NA
TGTGCCAGCTCACCACCGGGTCTCTCCAAAAACATTCAGTACTTC
CASSPPGLSKNIQYF
>NA|TRBJ1-2|15|TRBV21-1|few
TGTGCCAGCAGCAAAGGGCAGGGGGCGTGCTATGGCTACACCTTC
CASSKGQGACYGYTF
>NA|TRBJ1-6|14|TRBV27|NA
TGTGCCAGCAGTTTCAGTCAGGGTAATTCACCCCTCCACTTT
CASSFSQGNSPLHF
>TRBD2|TRBJ2-3|17|TRBV7-2|NA
TGTGCCAGCAGTCCCCCGGCCGGGAGGGGCGACTCAGATACGCAGTATTTT
CASSPPAGRGDSDTQYF
>TRBD1|TRBJ1-2|13|TRBV20-1|NA
TGCAGTACCCTGGGACAGTGGGAGGCTGGCTACACCTTC
CSTLGQWEAGYTF
>NA|TRBJ2-7|13|TRBV10-1|NA
TGCGCCAGCAGTGATAGGACAAGTTACGAGCAGTACTTC
CASSDRTSYEQYF
>NA|TRBJ2-4|15|TRBV9|NA
TGTGCCAGCAGCGTAGCAGGAGGCGCGGGAAACATTCAGTACTTC
CASSVAGGAGNIQYF
>NA|TRBJ2-5|13|TRBV20-1|few
TGCAGTGCTCCTCCTGGGGGAACAGAGACCCAGTACTTC
CSAPPGGTETQYF
>TRBD2|TRBJ2-1|16|TRBV6-2/TRBV6-3|NA
TGTGCCAGCAGGGGACTAGCGGAGCCACAAAGAACTGAGCAGTTCTTC
CASRGLAEPQRTEQFF
>TRBD2|TRBJ2-1|16|TRBV24-1|many
TGTGCCACCAGTGATCCTAGCGGGGACGTCGGGAATGAGCAGTTCTTC
CATSDPSGDVGNEQFF
>TRBD2|TRBJ2-7|16|TRBV6-2/TRBV6-3|NA
TGTGCCACCCTAGCGGGGCCAAAGCGGAACTCCTACGAGCAGTACTTC
CATLAGPKRNSYEQYF
>NA|TRBJ2-2|14|TRBV7-2|NA
TGTGCCAGCAGCTTTCCTAGCCGTACCGGGGAGCTGTTTTTT
CASSFPSRTGELFF
>TRBD1|TRBJ2-7|15|TRBV20-1|few
TGCAGTGCTAGAGATTTTAGGACAGGGGGATACGAGCAGTACTTC
CSARDFRTGGYEQYF
>NA|TRBJ2-7|15|TRBV7-2|NA
TGTGCCAGCAGCTCCGAGGTAGGGCCTGGGCGTGAGCAGTACTTC
CASSSEVGPGREQYF
>TRBD2|TRBJ2-1|15|TRBV23-1|few
TGCGCCAGCAGTCTACGGACTAGCGGGAACTATGAGCAGTTCTTC
CASSLRTSGNYEQFF
>TRBD1|TRBJ1-1|13|TRBV2|few
TGTGCCAGCAACTGGGACAGGGGCACTGAAGCTTTCTTT
CASNWDRGTEAFF
>NA|TRBJ2-5|15|TRBV18|NA
TGTGCCAGCTCAGCCTTTACAGGGAAGGAAGAGACCCAGTACTTC
CASSAFTGKEETQYF
>NA|TRBJ2-7|12|TRBV20-1|few
TGCAGTGCTAGTCGACCGACGGGCGAGCAGTACTTC
CSASRPTGEQYF
>TRBD2|TRBJ2-7|14|TRBV5-1|many
TGCGCCAGCAGCGGGGGACTAGACAGAAACGAGCAGTACTTC
CASSGGLDRNEQYF
>NA|TRBJ2-3|13|TRBV30|few
TGTGCCTGGAGTAGGGTAGGCACAGATACGCAGTATTTT
CAWSRVGTDTQYF
>NA|TRBJ1-5|13|TRBV18|NA
TGTGCCAGCTCACCGGACATCAATCAGCCCCAGCATTTT
CASSPDINQPQHF
>NA|TRBJ2-5|14|TRBV25-1|few
TGTGCCAGCAGTGAATCGGGACATCAAGAGACCCAGTACTTC
CASSESGHQETQYF
>NA|TRBJ2-1|16|TRBV11-2|NA
TGTGCCAGCAGCTCGTATGATCGGCCTAAGGGGAATGAGCAGTTCTTC
CASSSYDRPKGNEQFF
>TRBD1|TRBJ2-3|16|TRBV9|few
TGTGCCAGCAGCTTAGCAGGGGGCACTAGCACAGATACGCAGTATTTT
CASSLAGGTSTDTQYF
>NA|TRBJ1-1|14|TRBV4-1|NA
TGCGCCAGCAGCCACGGAGACGGAAGAGTTGAAGCTTTCTTT
CASSHGDGRVEAFF
>NA|TRBJ2-3|14|TRBV29-1|many
TGCAGCGTTGAAGGAGGAGGGATTACAGATACGCAGTATTTT
CSVEGGGITDTQYF
>NA|TRBJ1-2|14|TRBV7-6|few
TGTGCCAGCAGCTTATTTGCAGGGGACTATGGCTACACCTTC
CASSLFAGDYGYTF
>NA|TRBJ1-4|17|TRBV5-1|NA
TGCGCCAGCACGCGGGGAGCTCCTCTGCAACCAAGTGAAAAACTGTTTTTT
CASTRGAPLQPSEKLFF
>TRBD2|TRBJ2-3|13|TRBV27|NA
TGTGCCAGCAATATGGCGGGAGGGGATACGCAGTATTTT
CASNMAGGDTQYF
>NA|TRBJ1-5|15|TRBV2|few
TGTGCCAGCATGACGATGGGGGGCTTTGGTCAGCCCCAGCATTTT
CASMTMGGFGQPQHF
>NA|TRBJ2-2|16|TRBV27|NA
TGTGCCAGCAAAAGGGAGGGGGCTAGGGCCACCGGGGAGCTGTTTTTT
CASKREGARATGELFF
>TRBD1|TRBJ2-1|14|TRBV29-1|many
TGCAGCGTCAGACAGGGCTCCCCCCACAATGAGCAGTTCTTC
CSVRQGSPHNEQFF